This entry concerns a single T cell receptor (beta chain). Its antigen is unidentified. The data stem from a study of cytomegalovirus exposure and HLA in healthy donors. Study at large: Early released data had about 85 million unique TCRs, all coming from HLA-typed donors. Study-level points and caveats: A later analysis found that most CMV-associated TCR beta chains appeared HLA-restricted. Follow-up analysis later connected one missense variant in DCLRE1C with trimming of TCR beta V- and J-genes. A later look showed TCR association rates differing by HLA locus, highest for DRB1 and lowest for HLA-C.

Germline CDR1 is ENHRY and CDR2 is SYGVKD. The CDR3 is made up of 15 amino acids. V dropped 6 bases and J dropped 1; count of bases not matched to a gene: 4. 60 Vbeta and 13 Jbeta primers were used in PCR. Measured with immunoSEQ multiplex PCR; TCRdb has only the in-frame clones, and not every one. The profile shows approximately 160,000 clones, approximately 67% of them singletons. Specimen: PBMCs. This chain links TRBV10-3 with TRBJ2-5; 11 bases are shared with TRBD1. This receptor was taken from a woman aged 18-29 years in good health and CMV-seropositive. The CDR3 DNA reads TGTGCCATCAGATCTGGGACAGGGGGCCAAGAGACCCAGTACTTC. This codes for CAIRSGTGGQETQYF.